This T cell receptor (beta chain) came from a study of OX40 agonist ivuxolimab in advanced cancers. Study-level background: Checkpoint inhibitors had been given previously to over 30% of patients. General study findings and limits: Expanded clones belonging to CD8+ T cells outnumbered, on average, those of CD4+.

Notes on this clone: Its antigen is unknown.

Profiling relied on immunoSEQ multiplex PCR, and the TCRdb table lists in-frame clones only, not all of them. The sample lists around 79,000 clones, approximately 88% occurring once. Losses at the gene ends were 0 bases for V and 3 bases for J; bases not matched to a gene: 8. The CDR3 loop spans 16 amino acids. CDR1 and CDR2 from the germline V gene are SGHKS and YYEKEE (reference sequence). The receptor comes from an adult with an advanced solid tumor such as melanoma, head and neck, liver or kidney cancer. Sequencing used CD4+ or CD8+ T cells sorted from blood, obtained in a trial of the OX40 agonist ivuxolimab. The V gene is TRBV5-5, the J gene TRBJ1-2; 7 nucleotides agree with TRBD1. CDR3 residues: CASSLAGVGGYYGYTF. CDR3 coding DNA: TGTGCCAGCAGCTTGGCCGGAGTAGGGGGCTACTATGGCTACACCTTC. Based on the CDR3 plus reference TRBV5-5 and TRBJ1-2, the full variable domain is DAGVTQSPTHLIKTRGQQVTLRCSPISGHKSVSWYQQVLGQGPQFIFQYYEKEERGRGNFPDRFSARQFPNYSSELNVNALLLGDSALYLCASSLAGVGGYYGYTFGSGTRLTVV.